These T cell receptor beta chains were read from a single sample in a study of shared clonotypes between healthy human individuals. Here immunoSEQ multiplex PCR was the method, and the copy in TCRdb shows in-frame clones only, minus some. The sample lists some 200,000 clones, approximately 61% occurring once. The sample comprised memory CD4+ T cells sorted from blood. Receptors were obtained from a young man in good health. Both conserved end residues are part of each CDR3. The order of the fields is J gene, D gene, V gene, clone size, CDR3 protein, CDR3 DNA. The D gene is left open where the match is weak. Clone size, where shown, is once, few, many, or a class for clones that have expanded.

>TRBJ2-7|TRBD1|TRBV28|many
CASMQGQGGEQYF
TGTGCCAGCATGCAGGGACAGGGGGGCGAGCAGTACTTC
>TRBJ2-1|TRBD2|TRBV6-1|-
CASSVQLMGGDEQFF
TGTGCCAGCAGTGTTCAGCTCATGGGGGGGGATGAGCAGTTCTTC
>TRBJ2-1|TRBD1|TRBV4-3|-
CASSQAGGRYNEQFF
TGCGCCAGCAGCCAAGCAGGGGGAAGGTACAATGAGCAGTTCTTC
>TRBJ1-5|-|TRBV5-1|-
CASSQQAGLGQPQHF
TGCGCCAGCAGCCAGCAGGCAGGGCTTGGGCAGCCCCAGCATTTT
>TRBJ1-1|-|TRBV2|-
CASSVGAGTEAFF
TGTGCCAGCAGCGTCGGCGCGGGCACTGAAGCTTTCTTT
>TRBJ2-2|TRBD1|TRBV9|-
CASSVGTGSPGELFF
TGTGCCAGCAGCGTAGGGACAGGGTCCCCCGGGGAGCTGTTTTTT
>TRBJ2-5|-|TRBV7-2|-
CASSLVLGTQYF
TGTGCCAGCAGCTTAGTTCTAGGGACCCAGTACTTC
>TRBJ2-2|TRBD2|TRBV19|-
CASTLPSGRSGTGELFF
TGTGCCAGTACGCTCCCTAGCGGGAGGTCCGGCACCGGGGAGCTGTTTTTT
>TRBJ1-1|-|TRBV15|-
CATSRDTEAFF
TGTGCCACCAGCCGAGACACTGAAGCTTTCTTT
>TRBJ2-7|-|TRBV7-8|-
CASSLATYEQYF
TGTGCCAGCAGCTTAGCCACCTACGAGCAGTACTTC
>TRBJ2-7|TRBD2|TRBV11-2|-
CASSRTSGSSYEQYF
TGTGCCAGCAGCCGGACTAGCGGGAGTTCCTACGAGCAGTACTTC
>TRBJ2-3|-|TRBV7-2|-
CASSLGPGADTQYF
TGTGCCAGCAGCTTAGGTCCCGGGGCAGATACGCAGTATTTT
>TRBJ2-7|TRBD2|TRBV7-2|-
CASSRNSGRANEQYF
TGTGCCAGCAGCCGAAACAGCGGGAGGGCGAACGAGCAGTACTTC
>TRBJ2-4|-|TRBV18|-
CASSLDSVVDIQYF
TGTGCCAGCTCACTGGACTCGGTAGTAGACATTCAGTACTTC
>TRBJ2-7|-|TRBV9|once
CASSVGMGSTYEQYF
TGTGCCAGCAGCGTAGGTATGGGTTCCACCTACGAGCAGTACTTC
>TRBJ2-3|TRBD2|TRBV9|-
CASSVASRTSGYTDTQYF
TGTGCCAGCAGCGTAGCAAGCAGGACTAGCGGGTACACAGATACGCAGTATTTT
>TRBJ2-5|-|TRBV7-3|few
CASSLIPGNRETQYF
TGTGCCAGCAGCTTAATCCCCGGGAACCGGGAGACCCAGTACTTC
>TRBJ2-1|-|TRBV19|once
CASTGFASSYNEQFF
TGTGCCAGTACCGGGTTTGCTAGCTCCTACAATGAGCAGTTCTTC
>TRBJ1-2|-|TRBV4-2|-
CASSQRGRDGYTF
TGTGCCAGCAGCCAAAGGGGCAGGGACGGCTACACCTTC
>TRBJ2-1|-|TRBV11-2|-
CASSWAEGFYNEQFF
TGTGCCAGCAGCTGGGCGGAGGGCTTCTACAATGAGCAGTTCTTC
>TRBJ2-4|TRBD1|TRBV5-1|-
CASSVTGEAKNIQYF
TGCGCCAGCAGCGTGACAGGGGAGGCCAAAAACATTCAGTACTTC
>TRBJ1-2|-|TRBV9|-
CASSYVGANRYTF
TGTGCCAGCAGCTATGTCGGGGCCAATCGCTACACCTTC
>TRBJ1-4|-|TRBV15|-
CATSRERRKVNEKLFF
TGTGCCACCAGCAGGGAGAGGAGGAAAGTCAATGAAAAACTGTTTTTT
>TRBJ2-7|-|TRBV11-2|-
CASSLVLGPSGEQYF
TGTGCCAGCAGCTTGGTTCTGGGGCCTTCGGGCGAGCAGTACTTC
>TRBJ2-3|-|TRBV11-1|-
CASSPRASASTDTQYF
TGTGCCAGCAGCCCGAGGGCTAGCGCATCCACAGATACGCAGTATTTT
>TRBJ1-3|-|TRBV5-4|-
CASSLRGPTGNTIYF
TGTGCCAGCAGCCTCAGGGGACCCACTGGAAACACCATATATTTT
>TRBJ2-3|-|TRBV11-3|-
CASSLTSGPDTQYF
TGTGCCAGCAGCTTAACCTCCGGCCCAGATACGCAGTATTTT
>TRBJ1-5|TRBD1|TRBV6-6|-
CASSSGTGGGGQPQHF
TGTGCCAGCAGTTCCGGGACAGGGGGCGGTGGTCAGCCCCAGCATTTT
>TRBJ2-5|TRBD2|TRBV5-1|-
CASSHGLAMLETQYF
TGCGCCAGCAGCCATGGACTAGCGATGTTAGAGACCCAGTACTTC
>TRBJ1-4|-|TRBV11-2|few
CASSLSGHTNEKLFF
TGTGCCAGCAGCTTATCAGGTCACACTAATGAAAAACTGTTTTTT
>TRBJ2-5|TRBD1|TRBV5-4|-
CASSFTGQGSKQTQYF
TGTGCCAGCAGCTTTACGGGACAGGGATCGAAACAGACCCAGTACTTC
>TRBJ2-1|-|TRBV5-5|-
CASSLRLEEFF
TGTGCCAGCAGCTTGAGACTAGAGGAGTTCTTC
>TRBJ2-7|-|TRBV7-9|few
CASSPNTDSYEQYF
TGTGCCAGCAGCCCGAATACAGATAGCTACGAGCAGTACTTC
>TRBJ2-5|-|TRBV4-3|-
CASSQESGGETQYF
TGCGCCAGCAGCCAAGAATCCGGGGGAGAGACCCAGTACTTC
>TRBJ2-1|TRBD2|TRBV7-8|-
CASSSPTPAGGGNEQFF
TGTGCCAGCAGCTCCCCTACCCCAGCGGGAGGAGGCAATGAGCAGTTCTTC
>TRBJ2-7|-|TRBV15|once
CATSRDRSYEQYF
TGTGCCACCAGCAGAGATCGGAGCTACGAGCAGTACTTC
>TRBJ2-3|TRBD1|TRBV2|-
CASNGQGGDTQYF
TGTGCCAGCAACGGACAGGGGGGAGATACGCAGTATTTT
>TRBJ2-7|-|TRBV19|-
CASSIHRSYEQYF
TGTGCCAGTAGTATCCATAGGTCCTACGAGCAGTACTTC
>TRBJ2-3|-|TRBV11-3|-
CASSLGPEVDTQYF
TGTGCCAGCAGCTTAGGTCCGGAGGTAGATACGCAGTATTTT
>TRBJ2-3|-|TRBV29-1|-
CSVEESFSGTQYF
TGCAGCGTTGAAGAGAGTTTTAGTGGGACGCAGTATTTT
>TRBJ2-1|-|TRBV7-2|-
CASSFGGYEQFF
TGTGCCAGCAGCTTCGGGGGCTATGAGCAGTTCTTC
>TRBJ2-3|-|TRBV7-2|-
CASSNKQGDTQYF
TGTGCCAGCAGCAACAAACAGGGTGATACGCAGTATTTT
>TRBJ2-5|-|TRBV5-1|-
CASGYPPGGGRQETQYF
TGCGCCAGCGGCTACCCCCCTGGTGGGGGCAGACAAGAGACCCAGTACTTC
>TRBJ1-5|-|TRBV7-2|-
CASSLAPDRPQHF
TGTGCCAGCAGCTTAGCGCCTGACAGGCCCCAGCATTTT
>TRBJ2-5|-|TRBV28|-
CASSAPHTYQETQYF
TGTGCCAGCAGTGCACCTCACACGTACCAAGAGACCCAGTACTTC
>TRBJ2-7|-|TRBV5-1|-
CASSLRGSYEQYF
TGCGCCAGCAGCTTAAGGGGATCCTACGAGCAGTACTTC
>TRBJ2-3|-|TRBV29-1|-
CSVGRGVSTDTQYF
TGCAGCGTGGGCAGGGGGGTAAGCACAGATACGCAGTATTTT
>TRBJ2-1|-|TRBV29-1|-
CSGRVSNNEQFF
TGCAGCGGCAGGGTTTCGAACAATGAGCAGTTCTTC
>TRBJ1-5|TRBD1|TRBV5-1|-
CASSLARDSIVLGNQPQHF
TGCGCCAGCAGCTTGGCCCGGGACAGTATCGTTCTCGGCAATCAGCCCCAGCATTTT
>TRBJ1-2|-|TRBV27|-
CASSLRPGLYGYTF
TGTGCCAGCAGTTTGCGCCCGGGGCTATATGGCTACACCTTC